This T cell receptor beta chain was found in a study of T-cell reconstitution after alpha-beta-depleted transplantation in children. As regards this clonotype: Its antigen remains unknown.

Study findings and constraints: From surviving recipient T cells and thymic progenitors came the high day-60 TCRbeta diversity observed in some patients. At one year after transplant, newly produced T cells mostly accounted for T-cell counts and diversity.

The CDR3 is made up of 16 amino acids. Trimming took 5 bases from V and 3 from J, leaving 17 bases between them. The germline V gene encodes CDR1 MGHRA and CDR2 YSYEKL. It was with unique molecular identifiers that the TCRbeta library was prepared. TCRdb reprocessed the PCR reads with MiXCR, giving one entry per CDR3 protein. The table includes under 450,000 distinct CDR3 sequences, 16% detected once. The TCR comes from a boy younger than two who had a stem cell transplant for Wiskott-Aldrich syndrome, so the T cells may come from the graft donor. Sequenced here: PBMCs, mostly from graft donor cells, sampled 360 days after TCRalphabeta/CD19-depleted stem cell transplant. The chain couples TRBV4-1 to TRBJ1-5; perhaps TRBD1 as D (6 bases). CDR3 sequence reads: CASSSVRGGSNQPQHF. In DNA form, the CDR3 reads TGCGCCAGCAGCTCGGTCCGGGGGGGCTCCAATCAGCCCCAGCATTTT.